The 3 T cell receptor beta chains reported below all come from one sample, sequenced in a study of kidney transplant recipient with SARS-CoV-2 infection. TCRdb called the reads again in MiXCR, with one record for every CDR3 protein. Of 250,000 or so distinct CDR3 sequences listed, more than 25% are singletons. This sample comprised a blood sample, obtained at baseline and on approximately day 120 from a kidney transplant recipient. The receptors derive from a male patient between 25 and 39 years old who had COVID-19 and was a kidney transplant recipient. Some T cells may be provided by the graft donor.

This clonotype was observed at least ten times. V gene TRBV6-5 combines with J gene TRBJ2-2; TRBD2 matches at 10 bases. With V trimmed by 7 bases and J by 6 bases, 8 bases remained unmatched. The CDR3 loop spans 15 amino acids. Germline V gene data show CDR1 as MNHEY and CDR2 as SVGAGI. CDR3 sequence reads: CASTGLAGAAGELFF. The CDR3 bases are TGTGCCAGCACGGGGCTAGCGGGAGCGGCCGGGGAGCTGTTTTTT.

This clonotype was detected ten times or more. The CDR3 reads CASSLEERDEQYF. CDR3 sequence (DNA): TGTGCCAGCAGCTTAGAGGAGCGAGACGAGCAGTACTTC. This chain connects TRBV11-3 to TRBJ2-7; D is unclear. Trimming removed 0 bases from V and 5 bases from J, with 8 bases in between. Germline CDR1 is SGHNT and CDR2 is YENEEA. There are 13 residues in the CDR3.

This clonotype occurred many times. This chain connects TRBV6-2 or TRBV6-3 to TRBJ1-2; D gene ambiguous. CDR3 length: 17 residues. Germline values: CDR1 MNHEY, CDR2 SVGEGT. V dropped 5 bases and J dropped 4 bases, with 23 bases sitting between them. The CDR3 loop reads CASSGLRCIGKTYGYTF. The DNA of the CDR3 is TGTGCCAGCAGTGGATTACGCTGCATCGGAAAGACCTATGGCTACACCTTC.